This record concerns one TCR beta chain sequence. Antigen unknown. A CD45RO/CCR7/CD25/CD127/CD95/CD27 panel sorted naive, central memory, regulatory and stem cell-like memory CD4+ cells. The sample comes from a study of beta chain features in type 1 diabetes. Regarding the study as a whole: More deletions and fewer insertions at VDJ junctions were seen in type 1 diabetes patients.

Reverse transcription of all isolated RNA meant that expressed TCRB transcripts were sequenced. Using immunoSEQ multiplex PCR, the repertoire was profiled, and TCRdb retains in-frame clones only, with some absent. This table has hundreds of thousands of clones, about 14% appearing once. This CDR3 spans 14 amino acids. Germline V lookup: CDR1 LNHDA, CDR2 SQIVND (reference sequence). Trimming pared 11 bases from V and 3 bases from J, leaving 16 bases between. The receptor's source is a man in his late teens or twenties in good health. Sequenced input: naive CD4+ T cells from blood. The chain joins TRBV19 to TRBJ2-2; D uncertain. CDR3 residues: CAVRPAWDTGELFF. In DNA, the CDR3 is TGTGCCGTCCGTCCGGCATGGGACACCGGGGAGCTGTTTTTT.